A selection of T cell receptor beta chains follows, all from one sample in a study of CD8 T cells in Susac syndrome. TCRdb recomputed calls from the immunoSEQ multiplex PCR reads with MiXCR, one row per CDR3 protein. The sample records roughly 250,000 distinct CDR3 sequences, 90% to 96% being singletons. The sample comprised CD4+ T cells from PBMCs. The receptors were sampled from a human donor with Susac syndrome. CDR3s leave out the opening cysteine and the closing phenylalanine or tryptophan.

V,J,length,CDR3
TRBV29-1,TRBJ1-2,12,SVGLEWGLYGYT
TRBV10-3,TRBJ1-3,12,AISGQGGGNTIY
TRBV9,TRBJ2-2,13,ASSGSGMAHGELF
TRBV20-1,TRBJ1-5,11,SAIGTGHQPQH
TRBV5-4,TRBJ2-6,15,ASSLDRPGSGANVLT
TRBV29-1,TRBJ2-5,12,SVGAGVGQETQY
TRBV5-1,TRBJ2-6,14,ASSAPSSSGANVLT
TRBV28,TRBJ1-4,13,ASRPQGATNEKLF
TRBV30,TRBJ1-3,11,AWSVVSGNTIY
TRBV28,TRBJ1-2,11,ASSFSGTDGYT
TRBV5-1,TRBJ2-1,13,ASSLDEPSYNEQF
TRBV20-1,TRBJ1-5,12,SAFLGPNNQPQH
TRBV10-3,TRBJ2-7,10,AIGQTPYEQY
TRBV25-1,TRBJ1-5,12,ASSGGISNQPQH
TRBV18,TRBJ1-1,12,ASSPTAPGTEAF
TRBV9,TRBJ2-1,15,ASSIRAGTSDPNEQF
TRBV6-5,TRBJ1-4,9,ASSYGTLQV
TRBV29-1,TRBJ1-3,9,SARPRNTIY
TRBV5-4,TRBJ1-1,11,ASSPLLRTEAF
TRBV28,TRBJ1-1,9,ATERRAEAF
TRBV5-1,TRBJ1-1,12,ASSLSPGNTEAF
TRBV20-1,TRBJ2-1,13,SARVSLAGFDEQF
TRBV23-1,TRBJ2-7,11,ASSQSSRYEQY
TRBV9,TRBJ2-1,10,ASSVGLREQF
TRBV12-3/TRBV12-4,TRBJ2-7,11,ASRDSISYEQY
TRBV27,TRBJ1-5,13,ASSFRGDGNQPQH
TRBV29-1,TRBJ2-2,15,SVAGGTAISNTGELF
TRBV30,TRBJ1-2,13,AWTTRTGSGYGYT
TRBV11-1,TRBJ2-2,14,ASSSEGLANTGELF
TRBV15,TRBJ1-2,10,ATSREGLVYT
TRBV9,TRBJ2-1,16,ASSATTSGSRLYDEQF
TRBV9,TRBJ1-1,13,ASSLVGRVNTEAF
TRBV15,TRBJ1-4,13,ATSTMRGLDEKLF
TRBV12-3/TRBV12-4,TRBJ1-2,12,ASSLVTASGGYT
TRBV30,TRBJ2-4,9,AWGAKNIQY
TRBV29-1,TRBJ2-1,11,SVEGESLNEQF
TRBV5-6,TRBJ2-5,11,ASSRPGLETQY
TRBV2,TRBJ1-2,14,ASIGVFEQRGYGYT
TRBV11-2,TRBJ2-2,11,ASSKRETGELF
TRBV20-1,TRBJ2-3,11,SAREPWADTQY
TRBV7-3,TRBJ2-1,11,ASSQPNLNEQF
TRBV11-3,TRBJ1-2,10,ASSLKDSGYT
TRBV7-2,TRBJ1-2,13,ASSLGDVANYGYT
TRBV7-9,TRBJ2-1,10,ASSLASGGKF
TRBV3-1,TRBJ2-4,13,ASSLSRGRRDIQY
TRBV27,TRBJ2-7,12,ASSRTTWGDEQY
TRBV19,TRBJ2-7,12,ASSISVSTLEQY
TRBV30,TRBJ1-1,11,AWSVSVNTEAF
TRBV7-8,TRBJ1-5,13,ASSPGQGAIQPQH
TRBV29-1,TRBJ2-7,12,SVRQRSSSYEQY
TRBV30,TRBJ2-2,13,AWSDGQVLSGELF
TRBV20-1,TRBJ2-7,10,SATGPSHEQY
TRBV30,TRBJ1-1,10,AWAEENTEAF
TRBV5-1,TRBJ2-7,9,ASSHQSEQY
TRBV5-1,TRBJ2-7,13,ASSLLAGLTYEQY
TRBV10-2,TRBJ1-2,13,ASSPRGQGVYGYT
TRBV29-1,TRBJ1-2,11,SVDGTGGSGYT
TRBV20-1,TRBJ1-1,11,SAPEGRYTEAF
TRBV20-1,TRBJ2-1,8,SANRREQF